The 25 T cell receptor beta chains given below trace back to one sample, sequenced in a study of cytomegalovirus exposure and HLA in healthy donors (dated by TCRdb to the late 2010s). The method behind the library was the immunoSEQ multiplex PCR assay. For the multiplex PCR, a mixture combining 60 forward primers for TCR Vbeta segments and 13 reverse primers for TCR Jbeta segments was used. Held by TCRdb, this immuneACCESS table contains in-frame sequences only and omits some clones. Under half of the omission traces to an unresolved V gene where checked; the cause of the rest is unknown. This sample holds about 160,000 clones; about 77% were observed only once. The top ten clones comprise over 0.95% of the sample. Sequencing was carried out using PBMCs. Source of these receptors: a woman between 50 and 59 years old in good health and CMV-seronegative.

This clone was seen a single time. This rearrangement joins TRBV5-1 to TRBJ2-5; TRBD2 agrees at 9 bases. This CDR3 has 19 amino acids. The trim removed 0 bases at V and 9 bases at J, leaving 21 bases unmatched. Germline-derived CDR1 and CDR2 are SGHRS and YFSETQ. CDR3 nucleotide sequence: TGCGCCAGCAGCTTGGAAAGTGGAGGGCCTAGCGGGACCTCTGGGGCCCAGTACTTC. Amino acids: CASSLESGGPSGTSGAQYF.

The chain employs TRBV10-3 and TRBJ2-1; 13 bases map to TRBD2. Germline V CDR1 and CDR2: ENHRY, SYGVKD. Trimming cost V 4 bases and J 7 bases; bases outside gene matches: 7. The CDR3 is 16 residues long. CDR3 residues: CAISASLGLAGNEQFF. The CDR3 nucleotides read TGTGCCATCAGTGCCTCCTTGGGACTAGCGGGGAATGAGCAGTTCTTC.

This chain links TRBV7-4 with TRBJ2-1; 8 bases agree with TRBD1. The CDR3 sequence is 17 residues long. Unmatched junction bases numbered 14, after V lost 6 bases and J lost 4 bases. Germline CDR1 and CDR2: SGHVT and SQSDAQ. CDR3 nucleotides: TGTGCCAGCAGAAGGCAGTTGGGGGACAGGAGTTACAATGAGCAGTTCTTC. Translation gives CASRRQLGDRSYNEQFF.

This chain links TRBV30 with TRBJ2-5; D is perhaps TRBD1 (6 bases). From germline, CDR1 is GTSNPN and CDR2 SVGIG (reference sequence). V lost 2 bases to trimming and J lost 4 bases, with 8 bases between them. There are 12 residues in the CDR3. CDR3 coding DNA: TGTGCCTGGAGTAAAGGGGGAGAGACCCAGTACTTC. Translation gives CAWSKGGETQYF.

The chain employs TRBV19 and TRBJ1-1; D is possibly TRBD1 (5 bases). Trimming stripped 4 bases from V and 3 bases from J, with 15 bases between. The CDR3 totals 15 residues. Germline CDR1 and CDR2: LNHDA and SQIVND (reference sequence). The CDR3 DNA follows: TGTGCCAGTAGTAGACAGCTGCCATGGGACACTGAAGCTTTCTTT. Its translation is CASSRQLPWDTEAFF. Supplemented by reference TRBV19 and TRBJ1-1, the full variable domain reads DGGITQSPKYLFRKEGQNVTLSCEQNLNHDAMYWYRQDPGQGLRLIYYSQIVNDFQKGDIAEGYSVSREKKESFPLTVTSAQKNPTAFYLCASSRQLPWDTEAFFGQGTRLTVV.

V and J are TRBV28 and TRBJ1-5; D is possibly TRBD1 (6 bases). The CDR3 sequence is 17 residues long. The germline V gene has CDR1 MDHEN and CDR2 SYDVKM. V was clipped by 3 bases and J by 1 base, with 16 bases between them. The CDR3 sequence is CASSLPGGQPSNQPQHF. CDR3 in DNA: TGTGCCAGCAGTTTGCCGGGGGGCCAACCGAGCAATCAGCCCCAGCATTTT.

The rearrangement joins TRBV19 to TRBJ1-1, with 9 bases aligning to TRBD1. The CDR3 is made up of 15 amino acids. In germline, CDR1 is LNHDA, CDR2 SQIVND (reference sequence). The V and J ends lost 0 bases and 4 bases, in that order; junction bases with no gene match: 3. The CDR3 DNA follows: TGTGCCAGTAGTATAGAAACAGGGGGCTCCACTGAAGCTTTCTTT. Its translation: CASSIETGGSTEAFF.

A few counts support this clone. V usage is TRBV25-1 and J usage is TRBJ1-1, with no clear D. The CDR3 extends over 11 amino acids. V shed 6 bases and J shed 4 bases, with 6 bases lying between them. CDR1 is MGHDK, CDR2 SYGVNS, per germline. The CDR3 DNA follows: TGTGCCAGCAGAGTAGTCACTGAAGCTTTCTTT. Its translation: CASRVVTEAFF. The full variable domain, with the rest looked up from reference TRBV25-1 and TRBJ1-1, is EADIYQTPRYLVIGTGKKITLECSQTMGHDKMYWYQQDPGMELHLIHYSYGVNSTEKGDLSSESTVSRIRTEHFPLTLESARPSHTSQYLCASRVVTEAFFGQGTRLTVV.

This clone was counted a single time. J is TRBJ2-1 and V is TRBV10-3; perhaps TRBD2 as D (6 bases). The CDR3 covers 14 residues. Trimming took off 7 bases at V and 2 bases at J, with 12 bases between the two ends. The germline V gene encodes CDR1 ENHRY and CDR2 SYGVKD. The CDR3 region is CAITDRGAYNEQFF. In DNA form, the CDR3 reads TGTGCCATCACCGACCGCGGGGCCTACAATGAGCAGTTCTTC.

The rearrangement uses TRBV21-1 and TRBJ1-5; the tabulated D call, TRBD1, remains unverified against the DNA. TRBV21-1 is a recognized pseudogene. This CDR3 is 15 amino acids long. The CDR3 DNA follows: TGTGCCAGCAGCAAGGTCGCTACAGGGTATCAGCCCCAGCATTTT. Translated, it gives CASSKVATGYQPQHF.

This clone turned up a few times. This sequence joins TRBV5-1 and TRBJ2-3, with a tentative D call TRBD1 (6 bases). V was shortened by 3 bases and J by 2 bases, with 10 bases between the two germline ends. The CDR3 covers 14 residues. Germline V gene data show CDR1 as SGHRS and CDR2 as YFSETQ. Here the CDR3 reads CASSWTVLTDTQYF. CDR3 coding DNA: TGCGCCAGCAGCTGGACAGTACTCACAGATACGCAGTATTTT.

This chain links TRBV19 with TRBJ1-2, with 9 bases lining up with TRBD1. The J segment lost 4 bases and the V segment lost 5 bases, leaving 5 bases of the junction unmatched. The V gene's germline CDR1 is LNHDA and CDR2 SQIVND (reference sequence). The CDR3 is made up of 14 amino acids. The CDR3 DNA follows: TGTGCCAGTAGTCCCCTGGACAGGGGCTATGGCTACACCTTC. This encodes CASSPLDRGYGYTF.

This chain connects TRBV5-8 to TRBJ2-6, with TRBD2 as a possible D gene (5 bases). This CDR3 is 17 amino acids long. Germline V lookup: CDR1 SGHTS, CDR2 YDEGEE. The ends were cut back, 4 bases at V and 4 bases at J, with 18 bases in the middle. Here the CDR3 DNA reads TGTGCCAGCAGCCTAGGGATTTCCTCGGGGGGGGCCAACGTCCTGACTTTC. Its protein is CASSLGISSGGANVLTF.

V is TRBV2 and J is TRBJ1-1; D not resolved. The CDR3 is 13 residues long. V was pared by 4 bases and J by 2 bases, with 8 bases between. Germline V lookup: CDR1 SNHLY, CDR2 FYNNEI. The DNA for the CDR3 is TGTGCCAGCAGTGGGGAGATAAACACTGAAGCTTTCTTT. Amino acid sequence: CASSGEINTEAFF. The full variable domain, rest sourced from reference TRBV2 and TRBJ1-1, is EPEVTQTPSHQVTQMGQEVILRCVPISNHLYFYWYRQILGQKVEFLVSFYNNEISEKSEIFDDQFSVERPDGSNFTLKIRSTKLEDSAMYFCASSGEINTEAFFGQGTRLTVV.

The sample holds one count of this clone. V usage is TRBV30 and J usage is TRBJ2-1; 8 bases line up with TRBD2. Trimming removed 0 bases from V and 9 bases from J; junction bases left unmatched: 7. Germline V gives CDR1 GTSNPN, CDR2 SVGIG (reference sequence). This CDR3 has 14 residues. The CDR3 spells CAWSVGAGESEQFF. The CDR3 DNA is TGTGCCTGGAGTGTAGGAGCGGGAGAGAGTGAGCAGTTCTTC.

The chain's CDR3 is CASSPSGTRVNEQFF. The DNA for the CDR3 is TGTGCCAGCAGCCCCTCCGGGACTAGAGTCAATGAGCAGTTCTTC. The chain uses TRBV5-4 and TRBJ2-1; TRBD2 matches 8 bases. The CDR3 covers 15 residues. Germline V gene data show CDR1 as SGHNT and CDR2 as YYREEE (reference sequence). V lost 4 bases and J lost 6; bases outside the gene matches: 9. The full variable domain, with the rest looked up from reference TRBV5-4 and TRBJ2-1, is ETGVTQSPTHLIKTRGQQVTLRCSSQSGHNTVSWYQQALGQGPQFIFQYYREEENGRGNFPPRFSGLQFPNYSSELNVNALELDDSALYLCASSPSGTRVNEQFFGPGTRLTVL.

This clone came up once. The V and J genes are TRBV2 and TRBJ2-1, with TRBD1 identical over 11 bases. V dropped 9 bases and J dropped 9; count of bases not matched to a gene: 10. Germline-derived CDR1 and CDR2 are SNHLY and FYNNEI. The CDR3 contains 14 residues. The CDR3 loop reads CASTGTGGFGEQFF. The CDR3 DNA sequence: TGTGCCAGTACCGGGACAGGGGGATTCGGTGAGCAGTTCTTC.

CDR3 coding DNA: TGTGCCAGCAGCAAAGCGGGGGCAGGGCGACCGGAGACCCAGTACTTC. Its protein product is CASSKAGAGRPETQYF. The chain couples TRBV21-1 to TRBJ2-5; TRBD1, the D gene given by the table, was not confirmed from the DNA. TRBV21-1 has pseudogene status. The CDR3 consists of 16 residues.

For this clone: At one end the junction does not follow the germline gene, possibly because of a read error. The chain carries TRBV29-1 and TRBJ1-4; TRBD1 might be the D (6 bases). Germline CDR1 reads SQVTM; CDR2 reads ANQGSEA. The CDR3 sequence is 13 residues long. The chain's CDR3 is CGVRQEEGEKLFF. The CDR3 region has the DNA TGCGGCGTAAGACAGGAGGAAGGTGAAAAACTGTTTTTT.

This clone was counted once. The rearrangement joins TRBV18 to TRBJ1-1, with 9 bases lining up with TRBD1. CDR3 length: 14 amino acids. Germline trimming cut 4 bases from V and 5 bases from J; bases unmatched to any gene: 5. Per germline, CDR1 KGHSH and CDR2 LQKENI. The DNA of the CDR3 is TGTGCCAGCTCACTCAAACAGGGGGCAACTGAAGCTTTCTTT. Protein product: CASSLKQGATEAFF.

DNA of the CDR3: TGTGCCAGCAGCGTAGATGGGAGGGCCAAAGAGACCCAGTACTTC. Translation gives CASSVDGRAKETQYF. This chain connects TRBV9 to TRBJ2-5; TRBD2 agrees at 7 bases. Per the germline V gene, CDR1 is SGDLS and CDR2 is YYNGEE. V dropped 0 bases and J dropped 3; count of bases not matched to a gene: 5. This CDR3 comprises 15 residues.

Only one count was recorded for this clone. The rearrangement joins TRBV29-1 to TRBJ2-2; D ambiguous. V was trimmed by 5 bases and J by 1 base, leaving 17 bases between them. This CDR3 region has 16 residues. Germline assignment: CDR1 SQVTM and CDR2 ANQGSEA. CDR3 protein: CSVQVLSYLNTGELFF. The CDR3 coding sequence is TGCAGCGTTCAGGTGCTAAGTTATTTGAACACCGGGGAGCTGTTTTTT.

CDR3 in amino acids: CASSVEIAGAQYF. The CDR3 region has the DNA TGTGCCAGCAGCGTAGAAATAGCAGGGGCCCAGTACTTC. The chain carries TRBV9 and TRBJ2-5; D might be TRBD1 (6 bases). The CDR3 covers 13 residues. Germline-derived CDR1 and CDR2 are SGDLS and YYNGEE. Trimming took off 0 bases at V and 9 bases at J, with 12 bases between the two ends.

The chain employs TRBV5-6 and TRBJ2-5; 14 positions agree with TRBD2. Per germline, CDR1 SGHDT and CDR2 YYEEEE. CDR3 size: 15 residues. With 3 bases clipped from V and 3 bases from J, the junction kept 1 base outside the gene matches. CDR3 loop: CASSSTSGGEETQYF. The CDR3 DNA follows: TGTGCCAGCAGCTCGACTAGCGGGGGGGAAGAGACCCAGTACTTC. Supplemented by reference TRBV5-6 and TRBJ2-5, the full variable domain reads DAGVTQSPTHLIKTRGQQVTLRCSPKSGHDTVSWYQQALGQGPQFIFQYYEEEERQRGNFPDRFSGHQFPNYSSELNVNALLLGDSALYLCASSSTSGGEETQYFGPGTRLLVL.

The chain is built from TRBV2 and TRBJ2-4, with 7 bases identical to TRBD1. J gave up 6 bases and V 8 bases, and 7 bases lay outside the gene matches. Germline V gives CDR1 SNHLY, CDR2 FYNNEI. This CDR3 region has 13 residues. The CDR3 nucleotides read TGTGCCAGCCAAGGGACAGATCGAAACATTCAGTACTTC. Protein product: CASQGTDRNIQYF.